These 5 T cell receptor beta chains came from one sample sequenced in a study of vaccination and CD4 T cells after COVID-19. Treatment defined: approximately nine-day PBMC culture with coronavirus spike peptide pools or control peptides (ViraFEST assay). The study sequenced cultured CD4+ T cell DNA using the Oncomine TCR Beta short-read assay. One entry per CDR3 protein, called by TCRdb with MiXCR from the PCR reads. The sample lists around 19,000 distinct CDR3 sequences; around 50% were seen once. The antigens of these receptors remain unknown. The sample consisted of CD4+ T cells from blood, cultured in vitro. These receptors all stem from a human donor who had recovered from COVID-19.

This clonotype was counted only a few times. The chain uses TRBV20-1 and TRBJ2-3; TRBD2 aligns across 9 bases. Germline values: CDR1 DFQATT, CDR2 SNEGSKA (reference sequence). This CDR3 is built from 14 residues. DNA for the CDR3: TGCAGCGCTGCCCGTCTAGCGGGGTCTGATACGCAGTATTTT. Translating gives CSAARLAGSDTQYF.

The gene calls are TRBV7-3 and TRBJ2-3, with 9 bases matching TRBD1. Losses at the gene ends were 4 bases for V and 6 bases for J; bases not matched to a gene: 5. The CDR3 is 14 amino acids. CDR1 is SGHTA and CDR2 is FQGTGA in the germline V gene. CDR3 amino acids: CASSSDRGADTQYF. In DNA, the CDR3 is TGTGCCAGCAGCTCGGACAGGGGCGCGGATACGCAGTATTTT.

This sequence joins TRBV12-3 or TRBV12-4 and TRBJ1-2; maybe TRBD1 (6 bases). The CDR3 has 13 residues. V was shortened by 5 bases and J by 4 bases, with 11 bases between the two germline ends. DNA for the CDR3: TGTGCCAGCAGTCAAGGACAGATCTATGGCTACACCTTC. Translated, it gives CASSQGQIYGYTF.

V and J are TRBV15 and TRBJ2-1; the D is unclear. CDR1 LNHNV and CDR2 YYDKDF come from the germline V gene (reference sequence). The CDR3 spans 15 residues. Between the trimmed V and J ends, which lost 0 bases and 2 bases, there was a span of 8 bases. The CDR3 region is CATSREWDPYNEQFF. CDR3 coding DNA: TGTGCCACCAGCAGAGAATGGGATCCCTACAATGAGCAGTTCTTC.

The chain couples TRBV20-1 to TRBJ1-5; 7 bases align to TRBD1. The CDR3 sequence is 14 residues long. V lost 3 bases and J lost 3; bases outside the gene matches: 5. Per the germline V gene, CDR1 is DFQATT and CDR2 is SNEGSKA (reference sequence). In DNA, the CDR3 is TGCAGTGCTAGTCAAGACAGGGACAATCAGCCCCAGCATTTT. As protein: CSASQDRDNQPQHF.